The sample holds many counts of the clone carrying this T cell receptor beta chain. The target antigen is unknown. TCRdb recomputed calls from the 5' RACE reads with MiXCR, one row per CDR3 protein. The sample includes fewer than 550,000 distinct CDR3 sequences, approximately 5% of them seen just once. This CDR3 region has 12 residues. With 4 bases removed from V and 4 bases from J, the gap between germline ends came to 5 bases. These data belong to a study of CD8 T cells in ankylosing spondylitis. Overall study results and limits: A TCR beta motif made of about 8 highly homologous variants seemed typical of ankylosing spondylitis blood.

The sequenced sample was blood, either unsorted or a sorted T cell fraction (not recorded which). This TCR was recovered from a male donor with ankylosing spondylitis. V gene TRBV12-3 or TRBV12-4 combines with J gene TRBJ1-3; D remains ambiguous. CDR3 sequence: CASSSYGNTIYF. DNA for the CDR3: TGTGCCAGCAGTTCCTACGGAAACACCATATATTTT.